This T cell receptor (beta chain) originates from a study of shared clonotypes between healthy human individuals. The study's findings and limits: Large depth notwithstanding, sorted-subset sequencing proved incomplete by rarefaction. Among donors, the sharing of clonotypes was expected to be influenced by sequencing depth.

On this clone itself: Its antigen is not known.

Trimming removed 9 bases from V and 1 base from J, with 21 bases in between. Germline V CDR1 and CDR2: MNHNY, SVGAGI (reference sequence). This CDR3 has 16 amino acids. Produced via immunoSEQ multiplex PCR; TCRdb's table is partial and in-frame only. The profile shows roughly 2.5 million clones, more than 80% of them singletons. The chain links TRBV6-6 to TRBJ2-5; D is perhaps TRBD1 (5 bases). The sample was naive CD4+ T cells sorted from blood. The subset denotes: CD45RA+ positively selected. This sequence originates from a man between 18 and 35 years old in good health. In nucleotides, the CDR3 is TGTGCCAGAAGGGGTGGATCGGGTACCCTCCAAGAGACCCAGTACTTC. Its translation is CARRGGSGTLQETQYF.